Each of the 4 T cell receptor beta chains below was sequenced from the same sample in a study of beta chain features in type 1 diabetes. The antigens for these receptors are not known. Whole-study results and caveats: For Type 1 diabetes patients, all four CD4+ subsets carried TCRB CDR3s that were moderately but significantly shorter.

The authors reverse transcribed all of the isolated RNA, so sequencing captured expressed TCRB transcripts. Method: immunoSEQ multiplex PCR; TCRdb's copy keeps in-frame clones and lacks some. The sample has approximately 260,000 clones; around 20% are singletons. Material for sequencing was naive CD4+ T cells from blood. The receptors come from a woman aged 40 to 49 with type 1 diabetes.

This clone occurred a few times. The rearrangement joins TRBV30 to TRBJ2-3; 9 nucleotides align to TRBD1. This CDR3 is built from 13 residues. J was trimmed by 4 bases and V by 5 bases; bases with no gene match: 4. Germline V gene lookup returns CDR1 GTSNPN and CDR2 SVGIG (reference sequence). The CDR3 bases are TGTGCCTGGGGGACAGGGAGGGCAGATACGCAGTATTTT. Translated, it gives CAWGTGRADTQYF.

This CDR3 reads CASRRRVETQYF. The CDR3 DNA reads TGTGCCAGCCGTCGCAGGGTAGAGACCCAGTACTTC. The chain joins TRBV11-2 to TRBJ2-5, with D tentatively TRBD1 (5 bases). The CDR3 consists of 12 residues. The germline V and J ends were trimmed by 8 bases and 4 bases, with 11 bases remaining between them. Germline V gene data show CDR1 as SGHAT and CDR2 as FQNNGV.

The gene calls are TRBV11-1 and TRBJ2-1; D may be TRBD2 (7 bases). Germline V gene sequence: CDR1 SGHAT, CDR2 FQDESV (reference sequence). V was clipped by 3 bases and J by 0 bases, with 15 bases between them. The CDR3 has 17 amino acids. The CDR3 coding sequence is TGTGCCAGCAGCTTCGAGGGGGGGGTAGGCTCCTACAATGAGCAGTTCTTC. This sequence encodes CASSFEGGVGSYNEQFF.

This clone was seen a few times. The chain has TRBV30 and TRBJ2-7, with TRBD2 matching over 7 bases. Germline CDR1 GTSNPN, CDR2 SVGIG (reference sequence). V dropped 2 bases and J dropped 2; count of bases not matched to a gene: 9. There are 15 residues in the CDR3. The CDR3 bases are TGTGCCTGGAGTACCTCTTGGGGGAGGGCCTACGAGCAGTACTTC. Translated: CAWSTSWGRAYEQYF.